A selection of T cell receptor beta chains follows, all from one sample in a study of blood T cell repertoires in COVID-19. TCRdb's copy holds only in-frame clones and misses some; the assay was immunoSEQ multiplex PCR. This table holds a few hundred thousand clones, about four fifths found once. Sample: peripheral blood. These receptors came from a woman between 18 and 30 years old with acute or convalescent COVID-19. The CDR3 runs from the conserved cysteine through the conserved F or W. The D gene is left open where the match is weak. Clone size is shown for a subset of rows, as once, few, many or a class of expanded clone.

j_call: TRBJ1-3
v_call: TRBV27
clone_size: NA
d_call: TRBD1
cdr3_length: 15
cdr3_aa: CASSFRGQRGNTIYF
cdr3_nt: TGTGCCAGCAGTTTTAGGGGACAGCGTGGAAACACCATATATTTT

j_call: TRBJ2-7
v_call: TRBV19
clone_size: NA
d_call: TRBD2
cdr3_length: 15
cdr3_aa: CASSITGLAGHEQYF
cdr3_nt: TGTGCCAGTAGTATCACGGGACTAGCAGGCCACGAGCAGTACTTC

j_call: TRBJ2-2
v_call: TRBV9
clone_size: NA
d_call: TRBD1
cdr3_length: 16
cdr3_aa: CASSVGQTGLTGELFF
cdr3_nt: TGTGCCAGCAGCGTAGGACAGACAGGGCTCACCGGGGAGCTGTTTTTT

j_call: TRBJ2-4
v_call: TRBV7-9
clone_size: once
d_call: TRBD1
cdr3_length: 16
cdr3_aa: CASSLGTGDYRDIQYF
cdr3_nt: TGTGCCAGCAGCTTGGGGACAGGAGACTACCGGGACATTCAGTACTTC

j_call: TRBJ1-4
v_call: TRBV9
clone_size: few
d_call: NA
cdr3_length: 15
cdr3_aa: CASSVVPGTNEKLFF
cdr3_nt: TGTGCCAGCAGCGTAGTCCCAGGTACCAATGAAAAACTGTTTTTT

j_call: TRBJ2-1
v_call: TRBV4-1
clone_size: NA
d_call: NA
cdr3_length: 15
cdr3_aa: CASSLQVPNYNEQFF
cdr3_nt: TGCGCCAGCAGCCTACAAGTCCCGAACTACAATGAGCAGTTCTTC

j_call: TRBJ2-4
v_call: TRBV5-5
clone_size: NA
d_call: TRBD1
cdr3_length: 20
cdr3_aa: CASSWDRGRSDKPYKNIQYF
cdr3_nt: TGTGCCAGCAGCTGGGACAGGGGAAGGTCCGATAAACCCTACAAAAACATTCAGTACTTC

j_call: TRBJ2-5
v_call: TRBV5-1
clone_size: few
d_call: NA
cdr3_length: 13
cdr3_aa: CASRPGALETQYF
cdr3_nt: TGCGCCAGCAGGCCGGGAGCACTTGAGACCCAGTACTTC

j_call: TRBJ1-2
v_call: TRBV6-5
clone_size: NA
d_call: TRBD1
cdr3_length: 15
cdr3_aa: CASSYASGTAHGYTF
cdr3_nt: TGTGCCAGCAGTTACGCGTCCGGGACAGCCCATGGCTACACCTTC

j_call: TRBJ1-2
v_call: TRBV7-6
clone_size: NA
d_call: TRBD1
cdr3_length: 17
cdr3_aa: CASSLEVGTGIDYGYTF
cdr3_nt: TGTGCCAGCAGCTTAGAGGTCGGGACAGGGATCGACTATGGCTACACCTTC

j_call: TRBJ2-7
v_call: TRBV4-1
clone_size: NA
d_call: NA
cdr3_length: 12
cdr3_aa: CASRDSSYEQYF
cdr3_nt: TGCGCCAGCAGGGACAGCTCCTACGAGCAGTACTTC

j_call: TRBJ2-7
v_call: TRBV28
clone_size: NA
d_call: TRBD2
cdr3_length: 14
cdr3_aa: CATTSAQSSYEQYF
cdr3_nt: TGTGCCACTACTAGCGCCCAGAGCTCCTACGAGCAGTACTTC

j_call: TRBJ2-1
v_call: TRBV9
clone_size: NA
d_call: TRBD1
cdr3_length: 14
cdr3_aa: CASSATTQGNEQFF
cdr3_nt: TGTGCCAGCAGCGCAACGACACAGGGGAATGAGCAGTTCTTC

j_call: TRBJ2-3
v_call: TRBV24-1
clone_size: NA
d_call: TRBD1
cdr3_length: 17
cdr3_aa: CATSDLGTGRGPDTQYF
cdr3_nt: TGTGCCACCAGTGATTTAGGGACAGGGAGGGGCCCAGATACGCAGTATTTT

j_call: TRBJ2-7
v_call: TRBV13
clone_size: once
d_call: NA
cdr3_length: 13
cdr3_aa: CASSLGLSYEQYF
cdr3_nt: TGTGCCAGCAGCCTGGGACTGAGCTACGAGCAGTACTTC

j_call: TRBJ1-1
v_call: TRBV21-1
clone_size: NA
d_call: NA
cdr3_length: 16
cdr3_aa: CASSKDRVRANTEAFF
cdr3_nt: TGTGCCAGCAGCAAAGACAGGGTAAGGGCCAACACTGAAGCTTTCTTT

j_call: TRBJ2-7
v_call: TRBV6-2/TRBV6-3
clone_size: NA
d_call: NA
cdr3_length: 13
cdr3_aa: CASSYIAGGEQYF
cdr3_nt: TGTGCCAGCAGCTATATTGCCGGGGGCGAGCAGTACTTC

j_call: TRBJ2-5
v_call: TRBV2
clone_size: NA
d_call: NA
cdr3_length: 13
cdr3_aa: CASIMLEVETQYF
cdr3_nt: TGTGCCAGCATAATGCTGGAGGTAGAGACCCAGTACTTC

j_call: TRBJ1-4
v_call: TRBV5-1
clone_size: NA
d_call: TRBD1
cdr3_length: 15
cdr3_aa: CASSFGTAINEKLFF
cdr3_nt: TGCGCCAGCAGCTTCGGGACAGCGATTAATGAAAAACTGTTTTTT

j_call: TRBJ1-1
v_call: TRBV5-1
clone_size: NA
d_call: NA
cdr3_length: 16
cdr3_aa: CASSFTPTGMNTEAFF
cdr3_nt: TGCGCCAGCAGCTTTACACCCACAGGGATGAACACTGAAGCTTTCTTT

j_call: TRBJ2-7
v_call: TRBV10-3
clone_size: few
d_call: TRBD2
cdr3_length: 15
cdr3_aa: CAISESLAGHYEQYF
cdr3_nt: TGTGCCATCAGTGAGTCACTAGCGGGGCACTACGAGCAGTACTTC

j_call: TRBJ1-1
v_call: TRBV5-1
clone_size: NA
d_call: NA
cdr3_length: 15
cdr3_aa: CASSGSVQVPTEAFF
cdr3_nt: TGCGCCAGCAGCGGTTCGGTACAGGTCCCCACTGAAGCTTTCTTT

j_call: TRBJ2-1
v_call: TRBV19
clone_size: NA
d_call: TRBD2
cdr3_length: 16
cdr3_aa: CASRPRTSGRTNEQFF
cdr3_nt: TGTGCCAGTAGACCCCGGACTAGCGGGAGGACAAATGAGCAGTTCTTC

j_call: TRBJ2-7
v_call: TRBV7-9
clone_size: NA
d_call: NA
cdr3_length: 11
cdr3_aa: CASSPAGEQYF
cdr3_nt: TGTGCCAGCAGCCCCGCGGGGGAGCAGTACTTC

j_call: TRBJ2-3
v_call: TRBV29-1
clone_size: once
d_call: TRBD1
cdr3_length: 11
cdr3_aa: CSVRQGDTQYF
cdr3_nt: TGCAGCGTGAGACAGGGGGATACGCAGTATTTT

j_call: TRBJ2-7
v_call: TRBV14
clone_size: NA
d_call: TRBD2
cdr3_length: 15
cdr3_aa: CASSLGLASSYEQYF
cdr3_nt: TGTGCCAGCAGCCTGGGACTAGCTAGCTCCTACGAGCAGTACTTC

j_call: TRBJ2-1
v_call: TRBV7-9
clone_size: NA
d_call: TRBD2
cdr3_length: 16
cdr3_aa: CASSLGGSGSLNEQFF
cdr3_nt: TGTGCCAGCAGCTTAGGAGGTAGCGGGAGTCTTAATGAGCAGTTCTTC

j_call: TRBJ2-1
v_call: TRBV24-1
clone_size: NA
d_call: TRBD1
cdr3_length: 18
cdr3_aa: CATSDQVWRGGEKNEQFF
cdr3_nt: TGTGCCACCAGTGACCAGGTGTGGAGAGGGGGCGAGAAAAATGAGCAGTTCTTC

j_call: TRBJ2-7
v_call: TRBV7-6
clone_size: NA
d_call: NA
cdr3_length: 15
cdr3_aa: CASSYHQGLAGEQYF
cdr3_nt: TGTGCCAGCAGCTACCATCAGGGACTCGCCGGGGAGCAGTACTTC

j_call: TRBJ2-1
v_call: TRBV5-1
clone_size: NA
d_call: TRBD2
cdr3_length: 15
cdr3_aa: CASSPGWEGPNEQFF
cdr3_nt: TGCGCCAGCAGCCCGGGCTGGGAGGGCCCCAATGAGCAGTTCTTC

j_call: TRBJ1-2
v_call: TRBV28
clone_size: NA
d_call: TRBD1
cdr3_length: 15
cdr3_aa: CASSLLGTGEDGYTF
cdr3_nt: TGTGCCAGCAGTTTATTAGGGACAGGGGAGGATGGCTACACCTTC

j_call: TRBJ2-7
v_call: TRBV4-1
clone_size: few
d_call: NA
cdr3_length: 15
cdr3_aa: CASSQGPSPTYEQYF
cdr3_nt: TGCGCCAGCAGCCAAGGTCCTAGTCCAACCTACGAGCAGTACTTC

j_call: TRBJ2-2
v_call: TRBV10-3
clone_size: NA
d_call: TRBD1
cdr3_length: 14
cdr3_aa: CAIMGQENTGELFF
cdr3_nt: TGTGCCATCATGGGACAGGAGAACACCGGGGAGCTGTTTTTT

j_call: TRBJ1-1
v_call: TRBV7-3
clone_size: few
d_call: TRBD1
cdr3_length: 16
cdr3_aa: CASSSSGTGRNTEAFF
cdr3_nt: TGTGCCAGCAGCTCCAGCGGGACAGGGCGGAACACTGAAGCTTTCTTT

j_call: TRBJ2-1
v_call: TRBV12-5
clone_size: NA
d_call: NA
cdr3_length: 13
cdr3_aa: CASGLTGGTEQFF
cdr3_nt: TGTGCTAGTGGTTTGACTGGAGGAACCGAGCAGTTCTTC

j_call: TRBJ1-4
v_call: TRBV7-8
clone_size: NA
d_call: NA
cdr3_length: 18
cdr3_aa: CASKNGRAPPSTNEKLFF
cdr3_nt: TGTGCCAGCAAGAACGGGAGGGCTCCCCCTTCAACTAATGAAAAACTGTTTTTT

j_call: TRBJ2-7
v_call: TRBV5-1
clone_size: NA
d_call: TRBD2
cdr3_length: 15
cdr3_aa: CASSFASGSTGEQYF
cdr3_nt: TGCGCCAGCAGCTTCGCTAGCGGGAGTACTGGCGAGCAGTACTTC

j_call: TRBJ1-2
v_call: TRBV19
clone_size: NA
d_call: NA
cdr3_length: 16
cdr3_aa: CASSIYGQGSNYGYTF
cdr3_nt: TGTGCCAGTAGTATTTACGGGCAGGGCTCTAACTATGGCTACACCTTC

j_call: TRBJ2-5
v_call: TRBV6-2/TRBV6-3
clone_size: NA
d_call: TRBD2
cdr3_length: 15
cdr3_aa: CASSYGTSNQETQYF
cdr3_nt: TGTGCCAGCAGTTACGGGACTAGCAACCAAGAGACCCAGTACTTC